The present T cell receptor beta chain was sequenced within a study of blood T cell repertoires in COVID-19. Only in-frame clones appear in the TCRdb table, and some are missing; sequencing was by immunoSEQ multiplex PCR. The top ten hold approximately 6.6% of the sample, which has some 150,000 clones, under 90% seen once. The sample holds many counts of this clone. This specimen includes other DNA sequences encoding the same CDR3. The clonotype was recovered from a human donor in a cohort sampled during active COVID-19. Input material: peripheral blood.

The CDR3 DNA follows: TGTGCCAGCAGTGACGGGGGGGCCACAGATACGCAGTATTTT. Its translation: CASSDGGATDTQYF. The V gene is TRBV6-4, the J gene TRBJ2-3, with D perhaps TRBD2 (7 bases). The CDR3 is 14 amino acids. Germline CDR1 reads MRHNA; CDR2 reads SNTAGT. V was pared by 2 bases and J by 2 bases, with 8 bases between.